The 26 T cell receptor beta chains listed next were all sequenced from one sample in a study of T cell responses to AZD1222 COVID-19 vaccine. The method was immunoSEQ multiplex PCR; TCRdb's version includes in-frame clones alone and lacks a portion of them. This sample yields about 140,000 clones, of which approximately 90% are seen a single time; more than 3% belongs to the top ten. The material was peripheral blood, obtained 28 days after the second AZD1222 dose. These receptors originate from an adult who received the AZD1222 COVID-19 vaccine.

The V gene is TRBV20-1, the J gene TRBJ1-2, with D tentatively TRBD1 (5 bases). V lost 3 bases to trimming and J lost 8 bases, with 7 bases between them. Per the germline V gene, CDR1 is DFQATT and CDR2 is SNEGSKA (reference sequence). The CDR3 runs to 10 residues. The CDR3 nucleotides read TGCAGTGCTAGTCAGGGCGGCTACACCTTC. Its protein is CSASQGGYTF.

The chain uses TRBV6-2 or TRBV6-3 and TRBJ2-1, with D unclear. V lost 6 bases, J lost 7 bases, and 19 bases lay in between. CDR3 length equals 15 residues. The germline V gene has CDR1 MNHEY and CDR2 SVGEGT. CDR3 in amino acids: CASRPTSAGRNEQFF. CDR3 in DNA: TGTGCCAGCAGACCTACCTCGGCAGGTCGAAATGAGCAGTTCTTC.

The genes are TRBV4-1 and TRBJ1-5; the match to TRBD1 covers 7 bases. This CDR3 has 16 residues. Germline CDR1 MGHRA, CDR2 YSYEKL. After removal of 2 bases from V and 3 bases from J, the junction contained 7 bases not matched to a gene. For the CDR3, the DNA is TGCGCCAGCAGCCAAACAGAAACAGGGGTCAATCAGCCCCAGCATTTT. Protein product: CASSQTETGVNQPQHF.

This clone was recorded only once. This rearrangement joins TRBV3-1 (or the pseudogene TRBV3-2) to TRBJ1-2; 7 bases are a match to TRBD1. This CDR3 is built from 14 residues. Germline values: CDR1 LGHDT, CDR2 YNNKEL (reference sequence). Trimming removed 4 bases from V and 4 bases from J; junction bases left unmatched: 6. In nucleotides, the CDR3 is TGTGCCAGCAGCCCGGGACAGCCGACCTATGGCTACACCTTC. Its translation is CASSPGQPTYGYTF.

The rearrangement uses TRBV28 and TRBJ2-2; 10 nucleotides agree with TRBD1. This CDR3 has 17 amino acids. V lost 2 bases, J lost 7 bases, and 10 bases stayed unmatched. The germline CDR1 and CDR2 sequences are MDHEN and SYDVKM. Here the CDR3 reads CASSLVSTGGGHGELFF. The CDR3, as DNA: TGTGCCAGCAGTTTAGTGTCGACAGGGGGCGGTCACGGGGAGCTGTTTTTT.

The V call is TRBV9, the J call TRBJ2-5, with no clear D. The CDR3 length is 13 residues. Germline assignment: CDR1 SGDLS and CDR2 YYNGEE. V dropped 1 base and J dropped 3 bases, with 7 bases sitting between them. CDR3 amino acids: CASSVSGKETQYF. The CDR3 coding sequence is TGTGCCAGCAGCGTAAGTGGGAAAGAGACCCAGTACTTC.

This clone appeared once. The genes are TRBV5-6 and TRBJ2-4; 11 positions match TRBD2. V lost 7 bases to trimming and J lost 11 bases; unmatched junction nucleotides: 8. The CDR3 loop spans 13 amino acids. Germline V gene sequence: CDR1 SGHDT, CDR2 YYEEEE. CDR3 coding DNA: TGTGCCAGCCGCACTAGCGGGAGCGGAGTTCAGTACTTC. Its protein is CASRTSGSGVQYF.

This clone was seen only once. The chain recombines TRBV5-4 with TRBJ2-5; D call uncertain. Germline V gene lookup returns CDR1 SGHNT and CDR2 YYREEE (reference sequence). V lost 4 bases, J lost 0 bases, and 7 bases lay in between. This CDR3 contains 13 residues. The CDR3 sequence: CASSREYQETQYF. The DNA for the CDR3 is TGTGCCAGCAGCAGAGAGTACCAAGAGACCCAGTACTTC.

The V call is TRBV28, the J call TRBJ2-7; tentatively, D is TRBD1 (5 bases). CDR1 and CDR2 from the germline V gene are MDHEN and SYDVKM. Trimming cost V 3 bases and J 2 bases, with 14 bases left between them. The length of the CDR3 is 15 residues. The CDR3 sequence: CASSFPGHGTYEQYF. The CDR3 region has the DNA TGTGCCAGCAGTTTTCCTGGACACGGAACCTACGAGCAGTACTTC. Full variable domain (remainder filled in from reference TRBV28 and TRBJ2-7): DVKVTQSSRYLVKRTGEKVFLECVQDMDHENMFWYRQDPGLGLRLIYFSYDVKMKEKGDIPEGYSVSREKKERFSLILESASTNQTSMYLCASSFPGHGTYEQYFGPGTRLTVT.

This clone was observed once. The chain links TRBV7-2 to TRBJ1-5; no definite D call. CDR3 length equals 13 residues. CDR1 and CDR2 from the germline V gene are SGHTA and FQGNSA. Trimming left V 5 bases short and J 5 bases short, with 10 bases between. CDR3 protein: CASSHQNDQPQHF. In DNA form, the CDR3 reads TGTGCCAGCAGCCACCAAAACGATCAGCCCCAGCATTTT.

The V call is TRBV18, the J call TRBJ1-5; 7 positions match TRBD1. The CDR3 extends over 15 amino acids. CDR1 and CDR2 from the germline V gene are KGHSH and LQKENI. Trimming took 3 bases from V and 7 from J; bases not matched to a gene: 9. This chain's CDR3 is CASSPGNRGSQPQHF. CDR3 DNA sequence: TGTGCCAGCTCACCGGGCAACAGGGGATCACAGCCCCAGCATTTT.

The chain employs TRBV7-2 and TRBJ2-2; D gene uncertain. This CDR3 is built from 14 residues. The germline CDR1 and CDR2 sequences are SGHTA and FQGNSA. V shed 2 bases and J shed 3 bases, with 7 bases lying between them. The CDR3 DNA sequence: TGTGCCAGCAGCTTAAAGCGAGACACCGGGGAGCTGTTTTTT. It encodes CASSLKRDTGELFF.

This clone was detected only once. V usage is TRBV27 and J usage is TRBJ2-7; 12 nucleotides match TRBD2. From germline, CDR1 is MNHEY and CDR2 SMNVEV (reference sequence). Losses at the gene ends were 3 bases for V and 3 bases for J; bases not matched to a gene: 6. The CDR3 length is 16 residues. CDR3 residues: CASSLTTSGRRYEQYF. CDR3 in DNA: TGTGCCAGCAGTTTGACTACTAGCGGGAGGCGCTACGAGCAGTACTTC.

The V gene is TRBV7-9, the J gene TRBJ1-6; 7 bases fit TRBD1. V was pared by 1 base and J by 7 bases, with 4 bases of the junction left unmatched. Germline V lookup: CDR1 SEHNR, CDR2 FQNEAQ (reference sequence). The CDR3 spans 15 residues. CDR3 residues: CASSLGDRANSPLHF. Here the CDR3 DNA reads TGTGCCAGCAGCTTAGGAGACAGGGCCAATTCACCCCTCCACTTT.

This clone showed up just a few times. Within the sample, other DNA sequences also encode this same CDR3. DNA of the CDR3: TGTGCCAGCAGCCTGACTACCAGCACAGATACGCAGTATTTT. Translating gives CASSLTTSTDTQYF. The chain recombines TRBV11-3 with TRBJ2-3, with D possibly matching TRBD2 (5 bases). From germline, CDR1 is SGHNT and CDR2 YENEEA. V gave up 5 bases and J gave up 0 bases, with 9 bases separating them. CDR3 length: 14 residues.

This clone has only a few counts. CDR3 bases: TGTGCCAGCAGCTTAGCAGGCCTATTGGCTTTCTTT. Its translation is CASSLAGLLAFF. The rearrangement links TRBV7-2 to TRBJ1-1; D gene ambiguous. Germline V gene lookup returns CDR1 SGHTA and CDR2 FQGNSA. The CDR3 loop spans 12 amino acids. Between the trimmed V and J ends, which lost 0 bases and 11 bases, there was a span of 10 bases.

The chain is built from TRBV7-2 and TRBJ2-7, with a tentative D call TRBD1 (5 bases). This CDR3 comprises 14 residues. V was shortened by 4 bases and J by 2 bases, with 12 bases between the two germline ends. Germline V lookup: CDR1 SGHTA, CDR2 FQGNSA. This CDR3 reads CASSSVDRAYEQYF. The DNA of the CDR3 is TGTGCCAGCAGCTCCGTCGACAGAGCCTACGAGCAGTACTTC.

The DNA for the CDR3 is TGTGCCACCAGCCCTGTACAGGGCGGCAATCAGCCCCAGCATTTT. Translating gives CATSPVQGGNQPQHF. The chain is built from TRBV15 and TRBJ1-5; perhaps TRBD1 as D (6 bases). V was cut by 5 bases and J by 2 bases, with 13 bases left in between. Germline CDR1 LNHNV, CDR2 YYDKDF (reference sequence). CDR3 length equals 15 residues.

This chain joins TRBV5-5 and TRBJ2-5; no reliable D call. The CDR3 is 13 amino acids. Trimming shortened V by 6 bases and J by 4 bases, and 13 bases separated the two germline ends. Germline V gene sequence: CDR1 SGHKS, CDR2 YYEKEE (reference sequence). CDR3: CASNRLAPETQYF. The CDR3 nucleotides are TGTGCCAGCAACCGACTTGCCCCAGAGACCCAGTACTTC.

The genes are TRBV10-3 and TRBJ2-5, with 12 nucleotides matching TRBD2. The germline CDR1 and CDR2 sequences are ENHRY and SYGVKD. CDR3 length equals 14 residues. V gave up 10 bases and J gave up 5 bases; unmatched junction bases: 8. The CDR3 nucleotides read TGTGCCACCCTAGCGGGGGGGCTAGGGGAGACCCAGTACTTC. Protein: CATLAGGLGETQYF.

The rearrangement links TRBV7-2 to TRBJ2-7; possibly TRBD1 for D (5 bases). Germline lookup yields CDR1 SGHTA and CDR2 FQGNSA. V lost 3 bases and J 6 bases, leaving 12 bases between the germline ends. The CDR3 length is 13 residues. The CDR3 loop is CASSLGQVAEQYF. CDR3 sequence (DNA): TGTGCCAGCAGCTTGGGGCAGGTGGCCGAGCAGTACTTC.

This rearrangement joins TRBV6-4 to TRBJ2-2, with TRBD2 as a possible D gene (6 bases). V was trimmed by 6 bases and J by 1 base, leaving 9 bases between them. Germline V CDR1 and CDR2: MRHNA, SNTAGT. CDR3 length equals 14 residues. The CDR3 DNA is TGTGCCAGCAGCCTGCGGGAGAACACCGGGGAGCTGTTTTTT. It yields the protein CASSLRENTGELFF.

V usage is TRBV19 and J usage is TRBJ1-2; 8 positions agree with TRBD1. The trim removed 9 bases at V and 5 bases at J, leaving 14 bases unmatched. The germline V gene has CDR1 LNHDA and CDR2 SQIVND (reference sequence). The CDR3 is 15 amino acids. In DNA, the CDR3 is TGTGCCAGCCCTGGTAGTCAGGGGGCGCGGTATGGCTACACCTTC. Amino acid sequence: CASPGSQGARYGYTF.

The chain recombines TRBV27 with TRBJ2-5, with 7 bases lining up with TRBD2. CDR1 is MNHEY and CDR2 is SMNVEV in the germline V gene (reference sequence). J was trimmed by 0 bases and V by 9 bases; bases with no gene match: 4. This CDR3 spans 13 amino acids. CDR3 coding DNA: TGTGCCAGTAAGACTAGCAACCAAGAGACCCAGTACTTC. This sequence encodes CASKTSNQETQYF.

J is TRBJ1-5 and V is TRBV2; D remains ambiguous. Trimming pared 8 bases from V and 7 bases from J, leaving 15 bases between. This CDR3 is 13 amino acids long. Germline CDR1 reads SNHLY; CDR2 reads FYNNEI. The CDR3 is CASLQESGQPQHF. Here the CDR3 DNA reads TGTGCCAGCCTTCAGGAAAGTGGGCAGCCCCAGCATTTT.

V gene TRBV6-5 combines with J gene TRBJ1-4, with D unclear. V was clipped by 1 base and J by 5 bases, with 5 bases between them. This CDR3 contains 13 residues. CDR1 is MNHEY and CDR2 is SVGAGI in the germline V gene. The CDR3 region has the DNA TGTGCCAGCAGTTACTGGGTGAATGAAAAACTGTTTTTT. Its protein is CASSYWVNEKLFF.